Listed below are T cell receptor beta chains from one sample, sequenced in a study of Graves' ophthalmopathy and Graves' hyperthyroidism. TCRdb re-analysed the multiplex PCR reads in MiXCR, keeping a single row per CDR3 protein. The sample has 450,000 or so distinct CDR3 sequences, around 14% seen once. The specimen was blood. These receptors originate from a woman aged 25-40 years with Graves' ophthalmopathy. Each CDR3 is given with its conserved first and last residue. D genes are given only for firm matches. Clone size is stated in some rows and not others, as once, few, many or a class when expanded.

DNA: TGTGCCAGTAGTACAGAGGGCCGTGGCTACACCTTC
CDR3: CASSTEGRGYTF
J: TRBJ1-2
V: TRBV19
size: NA
D: NA

DNA: TGTGCCAGCAGGAGACAGGGAAGTTCGGTCTTGGGGACTGAAGCTTTCTTT
CDR3: CASRRQGSSVLGTEAFF
J: TRBJ1-1
V: TRBV6-1
size: NA
D: TRBD1

DNA: TGTGCCAGCAGTTTTCTCAGTAGTTCCTCTGGAAACACCATATATTTT
CDR3: CASSFLSSSSGNTIYF
J: TRBJ1-3
V: TRBV6-5
size: many
D: NA

DNA: TGTGCCAGTAGTGACAGGGGTTCCACTGAAGCTTTCTTT
CDR3: CASSDRGSTEAFF
J: TRBJ1-1
V: TRBV19
size: few
D: TRBD1

DNA: TGTGCCAGCAACCCAAGGACTGTCTACGAGCAGTACTTC
CDR3: CASNPRTVYEQYF
J: TRBJ2-7
V: TRBV6-1
size: many
D: NA

DNA: TGCAGTGCTAGAGAGGTAGCTAAACGGCTAGAGACCCAGTACTTC
CDR3: CSAREVAKRLETQYF
J: TRBJ2-5
V: TRBV20-1
size: many
D: NA

DNA: TGTGCCAGCCCAACCTCGGACAGCGCCTACACCTTC
CDR3: CASPTSDSAYTF
J: TRBJ1-2
V: TRBV18
size: many
D: NA

DNA: TGTGCCAGCTCACCACGACAGAGTCCTGGAAACACCATATATTTT
CDR3: CASSPRQSPGNTIYF
J: TRBJ1-3
V: TRBV18
size: NA
D: NA

DNA: TGCAGCGTTTCCCCCTTCCAGGGGACTCCTAGTGAAGCTTTCTTT
CDR3: CSVSPFQGTPSEAFF
J: TRBJ1-1
V: TRBV29-1
size: few
D: NA

DNA: TGCAGTCGTCGGACAGGGGAACATGGCTACACCTTC
CDR3: CSRRTGEHGYTF
J: TRBJ1-2
V: TRBV20-1
size: many
D: TRBD1

DNA: TGCGCCAGCAGTGATGCAGGGGATCAGCCCCAGCATTTT
CDR3: CASSDAGDQPQHF
J: TRBJ1-5
V: TRBV10-2
size: many
D: NA

DNA: TGCAGTGCTAGAGATCCTGGGCAGAACGCTGAAGCTTTCTTT
CDR3: CSARDPGQNAEAFF
J: TRBJ1-1
V: TRBV20-1
size: NA
D: NA

DNA: TGTGCCAGCAGCGACAGGGTGGGTGAAGCTTTCTTT
CDR3: CASSDRVGEAFF
J: TRBJ1-1
V: TRBV6-1
size: NA
D: TRBD1

DNA: TGTGCCAGCAGCCAAGGTGGCGTGGATTCACCCCTCCACTTT
CDR3: CASSQGGVDSPLHF
J: TRBJ1-6
V: TRBV6-5
size: many
D: NA

DNA: TGTGCCAGCAGCTTAGATCGACCCCCCGTGGAGACCCAGTACTTC
CDR3: CASSLDRPPVETQYF
J: TRBJ2-5
V: TRBV11-2
size: few
D: NA

DNA: TGTGCCAGCAGCCAGACAGGGAGGAATTATGGCTACACCTTC
CDR3: CASSQTGRNYGYTF
J: TRBJ1-2
V: TRBV5-6
size: many
D: TRBD1

DNA: TGTGCCAGCAGCGTAGCCAGGGGAAATCAGCCCCAGCATTTT
CDR3: CASSVARGNQPQHF
J: TRBJ1-5
V: TRBV9
size: many
D: NA

DNA: TGTGCCTGGAGTGTACGGGCAGAGGGTGAAGCTTTCTTT
CDR3: CAWSVRAEGEAFF
J: TRBJ1-1
V: TRBV30
size: many
D: NA

DNA: TGTGCCAGCAGGGACAGGGGGAACATTCAGTACTTC
CDR3: CASRDRGNIQYF
J: TRBJ2-4
V: TRBV28
size: many
D: TRBD1

DNA: TGTGCCAGCCCAACAAATAGCAATCAGCCCCAGCATTTT
CDR3: CASPTNSNQPQHF
J: TRBJ1-5
V: TRBV6-4
size: NA
D: NA

DNA: TGTGCCAGTAGCACCCACAGGGCTAGAGTTCAGCCCCAGCATTTT
CDR3: CASSTHRARVQPQHF
J: TRBJ1-5
V: TRBV19
size: many
D: NA

DNA: TGTGCCAGCAGCTTAGGGAGGGGTCCTTCACCCCTCCACTTT
CDR3: CASSLGRGPSPLHF
J: TRBJ1-6
V: TRBV7-2
size: many
D: NA

DNA: TGCAGCGTTGGGACAGGGGGACGAGCGAACTATGGCTACACCTTC
CDR3: CSVGTGGRANYGYTF
J: TRBJ1-2
V: TRBV29-1
size: NA
D: TRBD1

DNA: TGTGCCAGCAGTTACAATTGGGGGACATTCGCGGACACTGAAGCTTTCTTT
CDR3: CASSYNWGTFADTEAFF
J: TRBJ1-1
V: TRBV6-2/TRBV6-3
size: NA
D: NA

DNA: TGTGCCAGCAGCGTCGCCGGGACAGGGTCCTACGAGCAGTACTTC
CDR3: CASSVAGTGSYEQYF
J: TRBJ2-7
V: TRBV9
size: NA
D: TRBD1

DNA: TGTGCCAGCAGCGACAGACAGAGCTACACCTTC
CDR3: CASSDRQSYTF
J: TRBJ1-2
V: TRBV9
size: many
D: NA

DNA: TGTGCCAGCAGCTTAACTCGGGAAAGCAACGAGCAGTACTTC
CDR3: CASSLTRESNEQYF
J: TRBJ2-7
V: TRBV7-3
size: many
D: NA

DNA: TGTGCCAGCAGTGAAGCGCTTGGGAAGGACATCTACGAGCAGTACTTC
CDR3: CASSEALGKDIYEQYF
J: TRBJ2-7
V: TRBV2
size: many
D: NA

DNA: TGTGCCAGCTCACGGGGGACAGGGAATCAAGAGACCCAGTACTTC
CDR3: CASSRGTGNQETQYF
J: TRBJ2-5
V: TRBV18
size: few
D: TRBD1

DNA: TGTGCCAGCAGTTACTCGCTCGGAGCCTACGAGCAGTACTTC
CDR3: CASSYSLGAYEQYF
J: TRBJ2-7
V: TRBV6-5
size: many
D: NA

DNA: TGTGCCAGCAGGCGAGCAGCCTACGAGCAGTACTTC
CDR3: CASRRAAYEQYF
J: TRBJ2-7
V: TRBV5-6
size: many
D: NA

DNA: TGTGCCAGCAGTTACTTTCCAGGGAAGAATCAGCCCCAGCATTTT
CDR3: CASSYFPGKNQPQHF
J: TRBJ1-5
V: TRBV6-2/TRBV6-3
size: NA
D: NA

DNA: TGTGCCAGCAGCCAACTCAGTTCCCCTGAAGAGACCCAGTACTTC
CDR3: CASSQLSSPEETQYF
J: TRBJ2-5
V: TRBV3-1
size: few
D: NA

DNA: TGTGCCAGCAGCCAAACAGGGAACCAAGAGACCCAGTACTTC
CDR3: CASSQTGNQETQYF
J: TRBJ2-5
V: TRBV7-2
size: many
D: NA

DNA: TGCGCCAGCAGTGGCCAGGGTATAGATACGCAGTATTTT
CDR3: CASSGQGIDTQYF
J: TRBJ2-3
V: TRBV5-1
size: few
D: NA

DNA: TGTGCCAGCAGCGGACTAGCGGGGTTATACGAGCAGTACTTC
CDR3: CASSGLAGLYEQYF
J: TRBJ2-7
V: TRBV6-1
size: NA
D: TRBD2

DNA: TGCGCCAGCAGCGAACACCTGATGAACACTGAAGCTTTCTTT
CDR3: CASSEHLMNTEAFF
J: TRBJ1-1
V: TRBV4-1
size: many
D: NA

DNA: TGTGCCACCAGCAGTAAGACAGGGGACTACGAGCAGTACTTC
CDR3: CATSSKTGDYEQYF
J: TRBJ2-7
V: TRBV15
size: many
D: TRBD1

DNA: TGTGCCAGCAGTTGGGGGACAGGTTACGAGCAGTACTTC
CDR3: CASSWGTGYEQYF
J: TRBJ2-7
V: TRBV27
size: many
D: TRBD1

DNA: TGCAGTGCTAGAGATCACCGGGACACCCGAAATCAGTACTTC
CDR3: CSARDHRDTRNQYF
J: TRBJ2-7
V: TRBV20-1
size: NA
D: NA

DNA: TGTGCCAGCAGCTTAGCGGTGGCAGGGAGGCACGAGCAGTACTTC
CDR3: CASSLAVAGRHEQYF
J: TRBJ2-7
V: TRBV7-9
size: many
D: NA

DNA: TGCGCCAGCGCCCGGGGGACAGGGGCTGGAAACACCATATATTTT
CDR3: CASARGTGAGNTIYF
J: TRBJ1-3
V: TRBV5-1
size: many
D: TRBD1

DNA: TGTGCCTGGACCCAAAACAGGGAGACCCAGTACTTC
CDR3: CAWTQNRETQYF
J: TRBJ2-5
V: TRBV30
size: many
D: NA

DNA: TGTGCCAGCAGCCCCCGGGGAGGGCTGGCTTCCAGGCGGGAGCAGTACTTC
CDR3: CASSPRGGLASRREQYF
J: TRBJ2-7
V: TRBV7-9
size: many
D: TRBD2

DNA: TGTGCCAGCAGTTTAACGGTTGCAGGGTACTCACCCCTCCACTTT
CDR3: CASSLTVAGYSPLHF
J: TRBJ1-6
V: TRBV12-3/TRBV12-4
size: few
D: NA

DNA: TGTGCCAGCAGTTTTGGACAGGGGGTTCGGAACACTGAAGCTTTCTTT
CDR3: CASSFGQGVRNTEAFF
J: TRBJ1-1
V: TRBV27
size: many
D: TRBD1

DNA: TGTGCCAGCAGCCGTAGAAGTGGGGCTGTAGACGAGCAGTACTTC
CDR3: CASSRRSGAVDEQYF
J: TRBJ2-7
V: TRBV27
size: many
D: NA

DNA: TGTGCCAGCAGTTCAGCAGGGGATCGGGAGACCCAGTACTTC
CDR3: CASSSAGDRETQYF
J: TRBJ2-5
V: TRBV28
size: NA
D: NA

DNA: TGTGCCAGCAGAGCCGTCGGGGGGAGAAGAGAGACCCAGTACTTC
CDR3: CASRAVGGRRETQYF
J: TRBJ2-5
V: TRBV6-1
size: many
D: TRBD2

DNA: TGTGCCAGCAGGGAAAGGGGGGATCAGCCCCAGCATTTT
CDR3: CASRERGDQPQHF
J: TRBJ1-5
V: TRBV6-1
size: many
D: NA

DNA: TGCAGTGCTAGGAAGGCTAGCGGGAACCAAGAGACCCAGTACTTC
CDR3: CSARKASGNQETQYF
J: TRBJ2-5
V: TRBV20-1
size: few
D: TRBD2

DNA: TGTGCCAGCAGCCATTCGGGAGGGAGCTCCTACGAGCAGTACTTC
CDR3: CASSHSGGSSYEQYF
J: TRBJ2-7
V: TRBV9
size: many
D: TRBD2

DNA: TGTGCCAGCCACACCCGGGGGTACACCGGGGAGCTGTTTTTT
CDR3: CASHTRGYTGELFF
J: TRBJ2-2
V: TRBV27
size: many
D: NA

DNA: TGCGCCAGCAGCCGCGGGGGGGCGAACACCGGGGAGCTGTTTTTT
CDR3: CASSRGGANTGELFF
J: TRBJ2-2
V: TRBV4-1
size: many
D: TRBD2

DNA: TGTGCCAGCAGCCAGCAGAGATCACCCCTCCACTTT
CDR3: CASSQQRSPLHF
J: TRBJ1-6
V: TRBV28
size: many
D: NA

DNA: TGCAGCGTTGATTTACCCTCTCAAGCCACCCAGTACTTC
CDR3: CSVDLPSQATQYF
J: TRBJ2-5
V: TRBV29-1
size: few
D: NA

DNA: TGTGCCAGCAGTTTTGCCGGGAAGGGAAACATTCAGTACTTC
CDR3: CASSFAGKGNIQYF
J: TRBJ2-4
V: TRBV27
size: many
D: NA

DNA: TGTGCCAGCAGCGCTACAGGGTACGAGCAGTACTTC
CDR3: CASSATGYEQYF
J: TRBJ2-7
V: TRBV7-9
size: many
D: NA

DNA: TGTGCCAGCAGTGTGTGGACAGGGGTCCAGCCCCAGCATTTT
CDR3: CASSVWTGVQPQHF
J: TRBJ1-5
V: TRBV2
size: many
D: TRBD1

DNA: TGTGCCAGCAGCGGGGAGGTAGGGATCTATGGTTACACCTTC
CDR3: CASSGEVGIYGYTF
J: TRBJ1-2
V: TRBV7-2
size: NA
D: NA